This T cell receptor beta chain appears in the sequencing data of a study of blood T cell repertoires in COVID-19. The CDR3 is 15 amino acids. Trimming pared 9 bases from V and 7 bases from J, leaving 21 bases between. The germline V gene encodes CDR1 LGHDT and CDR2 YNNKEL (reference sequence). Generated by immunoSEQ multiplex PCR, the TCRdb table keeps only in-frame clones and is missing some. The sample records over 150,000 clones, about 88% being singletons. Sequences were obtained from peripheral blood. The rearrangement links TRBV3-1 (or the pseudogene TRBV3-2) to TRBJ2-2; D may be TRBD1 (5 bases). This TCR was sampled from a man aged 50-59 years with COVID-19, enrolled during active disease. The CDR3 coding sequence is TGTGCCAGTAGATTAATCCGGCAGGGAATCGGGGAGCTGTTTTTT. The encoded protein is CASRLIRQGIGELFF.